This paragraph covers one TCR beta chain sequence. This record comes from a study of blood T cell repertoires in COVID-19. At the level of the study: Spain, Italy and the United States supplied samples that represented acute and convalescent COVID-19.

The V gene's germline CDR1 is LGHDT and CDR2 YNNKEL (reference sequence). The CDR3 is 16 amino acids. V lost 1 base, J lost 8 bases, and 4 bases stayed unmatched. Assay used: immunoSEQ multiplex PCR; TCRdb lists only in-frame clones, some missing. The table records approximately 200,000 clones, roughly four fifths of them present only once. The receptor was isolated from a woman of 80 years or more with COVID-19, enrolled during active disease. The source material was peripheral blood. V is TRBV3-1 (or the pseudogene TRBV3-2) and J is TRBJ2-1; 14 bases agree with TRBD2. CDR3 loop: CASSQAGTSGSHEQFF. The CDR3 region has the DNA TGTGCCAGCAGCCAAGCAGGGACTAGCGGGAGTCATGAGCAGTTCTTC.